This is a list of T cell receptor beta chains from one sample in a study of cytomegalovirus exposure and HLA in healthy donors. Using immunoSEQ multiplex PCR, the repertoire was profiled, and TCRdb retains in-frame clones only, with some absent. The sample includes 100,000 to 150,000 clones, under 85% of them seen just once. Source material: PBMCs. The receptors come from a male donor in good health and CMV-seropositive. Each CDR3 is given with its conserved first and last residue. A D gene is named only where the DNA matches it firmly. Part of the rows lack a size; the others show once, few, many or a class for expanded clones.

D: NA
V: TRBV28
J: TRBJ1-1
size: NA
DNA: TGTGCCAGCAGTTTTTCCGCAGGGGCTGAAGCTTTCTTT
CDR3: CASSFSAGAEAFF

D: NA
V: TRBV20-1
J: TRBJ1-1
size: NA
DNA: TGCAGCGTTACAATCAGGGGAACATCTGCCTTT
CDR3: CSVTIRGTSAF

D: NA
V: TRBV5-6
J: TRBJ1-2
size: NA
DNA: TGTGCCAGCAGCTTGGCAGCGGGCCCTGGCTACACCTTC
CDR3: CASSLAAGPGYTF

D: NA
V: TRBV6-6
J: TRBJ2-3
size: few
DNA: TGTGCCAGCAGTTATGGCCGGGTCTTCACAGATACGCAGTATTTT
CDR3: CASSYGRVFTDTQYF

D: TRBD1
V: TRBV5-6
J: TRBJ1-1
size: NA
DNA: TGTGCCAGCAGCACCTGGGACAGGGATTACGACACTGAAGCTTTCTTT
CDR3: CASSTWDRDYDTEAFF

D: TRBD1
V: TRBV16
J: TRBJ2-7
size: NA
DNA: TGTGCCAGCAGCCAGCCGGCAGGGGGTCCCTACGAGCAGTACTTC
CDR3: CASSQPAGGPYEQYF

D: NA
V: TRBV9
J: TRBJ1-2
size: NA
DNA: TGTGCCAGCAGCGCAGACTCTTCCTCCTATGGCTACACCTTC
CDR3: CASSADSSSYGYTF

D: TRBD2
V: TRBV5-6
J: TRBJ2-4
size: NA
DNA: TGTGCCAGCAGCTTGGGGGATGGGGGGGGAACCAACATTCAGTACTTC
CDR3: CASSLGDGGGTNIQYF

D: TRBD1
V: TRBV18
J: TRBJ2-5
size: once
DNA: TGTGCCAGCTCCCTCGGACAGGACCAAGAGACCCAGTACTTC
CDR3: CASSLGQDQETQYF

D: TRBD1
V: TRBV9
J: TRBJ2-7
size: NA
DNA: TGTGCCAGCAGCCCCCGACAGGGGGCCAGCGAGCAGTACTTC
CDR3: CASSPRQGASEQYF

D: TRBD2
V: TRBV28
J: TRBJ2-3
size: NA
DNA: TGTGCCAGCAGTTCCAGGACTAGCGGGGGGACTAGCACAGATACGCAGTATTTT
CDR3: CASSSRTSGGTSTDTQYF

D: NA
V: TRBV19
J: TRBJ2-2
size: NA
DNA: TGTGCCAGTAGTATAGCTTTCACCGGGGAGCTGTTTTTT
CDR3: CASSIAFTGELFF

D: NA
V: TRBV21-1
J: TRBJ1-5
size: NA
DNA: TGTGCCAGCAGCAAACGGGATAGCAATCAGCCCCAGCATTTT
CDR3: CASSKRDSNQPQHF

D: TRBD2
V: TRBV28
J: TRBJ2-4
size: NA
DNA: TGTGCCAGCAGTTTCCCGACTAGCGGGAGCCCAACCATTCAGTACTTC
CDR3: CASSFPTSGSPTIQYF

D: NA
V: TRBV28
J: TRBJ2-2
size: NA
DNA: TGTGCCAGCACGAGTCGTAGCACCGGGAAGCTGTTTTTT
CDR3: CASTSRSTGKLFF

D: NA
V: TRBV7-9
J: TRBJ2-1
size: once
DNA: TGTGCCAGCAGCTTAGACGGACTCAATGAGCAGTTCTTC
CDR3: CASSLDGLNEQFF

D: NA
V: TRBV19
J: TRBJ2-2
size: NA
DNA: TGTGCCAGTAGTATAAGAGGCAGGGGGGCGAACACCGGGGAGCTGTTTTTT
CDR3: CASSIRGRGANTGELFF

D: NA
V: TRBV28
J: TRBJ2-6
size: NA
DNA: NA
CDR3: CASSSSVSGANGLTF

D: TRBD2
V: TRBV5-5
J: TRBJ2-5
size: NA
DNA: TGTGCCAGCAGCTCCATAGCGGGGAGCCAAGAGACCCAGTACTTC
CDR3: CASSSIAGSQETQYF

D: NA
V: TRBV6-1
J: TRBJ2-1
size: NA
DNA: TGTGCCAGCAGTGTTACCAGAACCTACAATGAGCAGTTCTTC
CDR3: CASSVTRTYNEQFF

D: NA
V: TRBV5-1
J: TRBJ1-5
size: NA
DNA: TGCGCCAGCAGCTTGGACAGTAGTCAGCCCCAGCATTTT
CDR3: CASSLDSSQPQHF

D: NA
V: TRBV2
J: TRBJ2-7
size: NA
DNA: TGTGCCAGCAGTGAACACAGGTCCTACGAGCAGTACTTC
CDR3: CASSEHRSYEQYF

D: NA
V: TRBV6-5
J: TRBJ2-1
size: NA
DNA: TGTGCCAGCAGTTACTCGTTCTTCAGTGAGCAGTTCTTC
CDR3: CASSYSFFSEQFF

D: TRBD2
V: TRBV4-1
J: TRBJ2-3
size: NA
DNA: TGCGCCAGCAGCTCTACTAGCGGGAACACAGATACGCAGTATTTT
CDR3: CASSSTSGNTDTQYF